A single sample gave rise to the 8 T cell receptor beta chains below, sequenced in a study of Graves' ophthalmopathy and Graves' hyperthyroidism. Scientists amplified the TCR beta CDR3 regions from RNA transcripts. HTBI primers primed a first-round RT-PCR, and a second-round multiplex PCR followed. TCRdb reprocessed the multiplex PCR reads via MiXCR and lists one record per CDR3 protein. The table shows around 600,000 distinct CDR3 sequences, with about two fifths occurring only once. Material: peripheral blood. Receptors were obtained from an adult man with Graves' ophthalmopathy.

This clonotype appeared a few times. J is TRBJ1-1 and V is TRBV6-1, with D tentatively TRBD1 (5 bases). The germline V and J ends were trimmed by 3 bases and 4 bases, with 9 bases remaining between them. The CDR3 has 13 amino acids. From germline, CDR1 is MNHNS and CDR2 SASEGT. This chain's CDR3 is CASSEGGVTEAFF. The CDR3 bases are TGTGCCAGCAGTGAGGGGGGGGTCACTGAAGCTTTCTTT.

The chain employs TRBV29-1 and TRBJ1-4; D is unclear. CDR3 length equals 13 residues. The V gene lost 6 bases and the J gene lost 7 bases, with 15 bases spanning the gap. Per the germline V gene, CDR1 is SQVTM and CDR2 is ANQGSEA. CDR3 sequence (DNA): TGCAGCGTGGTTGGACCCGGCGGTGAAAAACTGTTTTTT. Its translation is CSVVGPGGEKLFF.

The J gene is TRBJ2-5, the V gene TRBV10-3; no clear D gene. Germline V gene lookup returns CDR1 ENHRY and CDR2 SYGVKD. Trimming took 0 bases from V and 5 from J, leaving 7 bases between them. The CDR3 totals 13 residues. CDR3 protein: CAISESTVETQYF. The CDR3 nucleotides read TGTGCCATCAGTGAGTCGACCGTCGAGACCCAGTACTTC.

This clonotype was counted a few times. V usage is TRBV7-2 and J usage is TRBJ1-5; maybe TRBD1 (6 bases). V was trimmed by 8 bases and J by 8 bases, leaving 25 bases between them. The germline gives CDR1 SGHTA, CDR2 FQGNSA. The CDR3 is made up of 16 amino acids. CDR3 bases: TGTGCCAGCTCACCCCGAGGGGCGGGGGGCTCCGAGCCCCAGCATTTT. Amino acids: CASSPRGAGGSEPQHF.

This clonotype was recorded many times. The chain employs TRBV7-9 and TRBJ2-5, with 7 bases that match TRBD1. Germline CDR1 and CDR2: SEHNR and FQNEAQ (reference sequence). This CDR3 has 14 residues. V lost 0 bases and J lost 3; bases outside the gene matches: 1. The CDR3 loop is CASSLADRKETQYF. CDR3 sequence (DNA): TGTGCCAGCAGCTTAGCGGACAGGAAAGAGACCCAGTACTTC.

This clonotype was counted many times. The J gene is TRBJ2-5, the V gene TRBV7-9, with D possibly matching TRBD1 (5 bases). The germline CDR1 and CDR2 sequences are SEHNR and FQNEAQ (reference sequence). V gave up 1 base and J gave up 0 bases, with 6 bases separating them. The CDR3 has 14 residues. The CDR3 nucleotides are TGTGCCAGCAGCTTAGGACAGAACCAAGAGACCCAGTACTTC. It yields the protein CASSLGQNQETQYF.

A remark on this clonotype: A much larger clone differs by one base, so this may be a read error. The CDR3 DNA follows: TGCAGTGCTAGAGAACTCCAAGAGACCCAGTACTTC. Protein product: CSARELQETQYF. This chain connects TRBV20-1 to TRBJ2-5; D not certain. The CDR3 has 12 residues. Trimming left V 0 bases short and J 1 base short, with 3 bases between. Looked up from germline, CDR1 is DFQATT and CDR2 is SNEGSKA (reference sequence).

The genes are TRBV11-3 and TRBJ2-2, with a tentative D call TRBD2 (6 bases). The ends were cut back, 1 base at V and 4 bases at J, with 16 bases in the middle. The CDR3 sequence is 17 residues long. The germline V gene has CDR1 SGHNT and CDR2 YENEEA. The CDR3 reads CASSLVPSRRGTGELFF. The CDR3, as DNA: TGTGCCAGCAGCTTAGTCCCTAGCAGGAGGGGCACCGGGGAGCTGTTTTTT.